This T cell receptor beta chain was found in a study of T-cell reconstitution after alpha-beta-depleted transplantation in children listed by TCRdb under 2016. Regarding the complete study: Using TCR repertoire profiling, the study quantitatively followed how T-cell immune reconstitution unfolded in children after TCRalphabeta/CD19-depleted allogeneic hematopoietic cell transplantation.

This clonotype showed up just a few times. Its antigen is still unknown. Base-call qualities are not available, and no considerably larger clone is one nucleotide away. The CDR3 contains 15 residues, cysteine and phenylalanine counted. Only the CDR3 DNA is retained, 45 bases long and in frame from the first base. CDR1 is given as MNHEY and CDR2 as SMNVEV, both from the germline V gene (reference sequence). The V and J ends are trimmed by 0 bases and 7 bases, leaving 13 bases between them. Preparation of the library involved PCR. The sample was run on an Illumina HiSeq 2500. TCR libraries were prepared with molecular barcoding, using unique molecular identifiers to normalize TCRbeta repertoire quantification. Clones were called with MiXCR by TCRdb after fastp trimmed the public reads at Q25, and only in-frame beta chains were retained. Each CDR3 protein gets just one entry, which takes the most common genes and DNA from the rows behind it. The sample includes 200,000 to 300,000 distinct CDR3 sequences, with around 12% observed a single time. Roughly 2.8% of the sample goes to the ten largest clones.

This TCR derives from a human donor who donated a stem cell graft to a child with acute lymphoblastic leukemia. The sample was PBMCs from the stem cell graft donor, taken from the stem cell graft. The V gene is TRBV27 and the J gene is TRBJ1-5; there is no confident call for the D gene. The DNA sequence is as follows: TGTGCCAGCAGTTTATCGAGGGTGGGGAACCAGCCCCAGCATTTT. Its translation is CASSLSRVGNQPQHF.